The 26 T cell receptor beta chains listed next were all sequenced from one sample in a study of T cell responses to AZD1222 COVID-19 vaccine. The method was immunoSEQ multiplex PCR; TCRdb's version includes in-frame clones alone and lacks a portion of them. The sample records around 140,000 clones, 80% to 95% being singletons. This sample comprised peripheral blood, obtained on day 0 of MenACWY control vaccination. Receptors originate from an adult in good health.

J is TRBJ1-2 and V is TRBV2; maybe TRBD1 (5 bases). Trimming left V 3 bases short and J 1 base short, with 15 bases between. Germline lookup yields CDR1 SNHLY and CDR2 FYNNEI. The length of the CDR3 is 16 residues. Here the CDR3 reads CASSDPGQLINYGYTF. In DNA form, the CDR3 reads TGTGCCAGCAGTGACCCAGGGCAGCTGATTAACTATGGCTACACCTTC.

The rearrangement joins TRBV4-1 to TRBJ2-7; possibly TRBD1 for D (6 bases). Deletions cut 1 base from V and 6 bases from J, with 13 bases between. The CDR3 length is 14 residues. Germline V gene lookup returns CDR1 MGHRA and CDR2 YSYEKL. The CDR3 DNA is TGCGCCAGCAGCCAAGCGGGGACAACTATCGAGCAGTACTTC. Protein sequence: CASSQAGTTIEQYF.

The rearrangement uses TRBV6-4 and TRBJ1-1, with D perhaps TRBD1 (5 bases). Germline CDR1 reads MRHNA; CDR2 reads SNTAGT. There are 13 residues in the CDR3. With 3 bases removed from V and 1 base from J, the gap between germline ends came to 6 bases. CDR3 region: CASSEQGNTEAFF. Written as DNA, the CDR3 is TGTGCCAGCAGTGAGCAGGGGAACACTGAAGCTTTCTTT.

The chain employs TRBV14 and TRBJ1-6; TRBD1 is a possible D gene (5 bases). This CDR3 has 15 amino acids. Germline CDR1 and CDR2: SGHDN and FVKESK. V was shortened by 4 bases and J by 9 bases, with 16 bases between the two germline ends. The CDR3 protein is CASSPKIRRGSPLHF. CDR3 DNA sequence: TGTGCCAGCAGCCCGAAGATACGGAGGGGTTCACCCCTCCACTTT.

The gene calls are TRBV29-1 and TRBJ2-5, with TRBD1 matching 8 bases. The CDR3 spans 13 residues. The J segment lost 2 bases and the V segment lost 7 bases, leaving 6 bases of the junction unmatched. Germline V gene data show CDR1 as SQVTM and CDR2 as ANQGSEA. CDR3 DNA sequence: TGCAGCGAACAGGGGGGAAGTCAAGAGACCCAGTACTTC. Encoded protein: CSEQGGSQETQYF. Drawing the rest from reference TRBV29-1 and TRBJ2-5, the complete variable domain is SAVISQKPSRDICQRGTSLTIQCQVDSQVTMMFWYRQQPGQSLTLIATANQGSEATYESGFVIDKFPISRPNLTFSTLTVSNMSPEDSSIYLCSEQGGSQETQYFGPGTRLLVL.

Concerning this clone itself: The sample carries other DNA sequences with the same CDR3. This chain uses TRBV6-1 with TRBJ1-1; TRBD1 might be the D (6 bases). Germline V gene lookup returns CDR1 MNHNS and CDR2 SASEGT. Trimming removed 1 base at V and 5 bases at J, with 8 bases between. The CDR3 sequence is 13 residues long. CDR3 sequence reads: CASSEVRGTEAFF. CDR3 nucleotides: TGTGCCAGCAGTGAAGTCAGGGGAACTGAAGCTTTCTTT.

The chain couples TRBV27 to TRBJ1-1; D gene unclear. V shed 6 bases and J shed 5 bases, with 16 bases lying between them. The CDR3 is 14 residues long. Germline-derived CDR1 and CDR2 are MNHEY and SMNVEV (reference sequence). The chain's CDR3 is CASSLILGGTEAFF. CDR3 coding DNA: TGTGCCAGCAGCTTAATCCTTGGCGGTACTGAAGCTTTCTTT.

V is TRBV29-1 and J is TRBJ1-1, with D tentatively TRBD1 (5 bases). The CDR3 spans 12 residues. V lost 6 bases, J lost 4 bases, and 12 bases lay in between. Germline assignment: CDR1 SQVTM and CDR2 ANQGSEA. In DNA, the CDR3 is TGCAGCGTCCGGACTGGGGCCACTGAAGCTTTCTTT. Translated: CSVRTGATEAFF.

This clone showed up just once. The chain is built from TRBV7-2 and TRBJ1-2; D not resolved. V was cut by 5 bases and J by 3 bases, with 13 bases left in between. Germline V gives CDR1 SGHTA, CDR2 FQGNSA. The CDR3 runs 14 residues. As DNA, the CDR3 is TGTGCCAGCAGCCAAGATGACGGTTACTATGGCTACACCTTC. Protein sequence: CASSQDDGYYGYTF.

The chain has TRBV18 and TRBJ2-7; 7 nucleotides match TRBD1. The trim removed 0 bases at V and 7 bases at J, leaving 3 bases unmatched. CDR1 is KGHSH and CDR2 is LQKENI in the germline V gene. This CDR3 region has 13 residues. The CDR3 sequence: CASSPPGTEEQYF. DNA of the CDR3: TGTGCCAGCTCACCACCGGGGACAGAAGAGCAGTACTTC.

V usage is TRBV19 and J usage is TRBJ1-5; the D gene is possibly TRBD1 (6 bases). The germline V gene encodes CDR1 LNHDA and CDR2 SQIVND (reference sequence). V was cut by 3 bases and J by 1 base, with 16 bases left in between. This CDR3 comprises 17 residues. Written as DNA, the CDR3 is TGTGCCAGTAGTATTTTTAAGGGGGTGAAAAGCAATCAGCCCCAGCATTTT. It encodes CASSIFKGVKSNQPQHF. The complete variable domain, with remaining parts taken from reference TRBV19 and TRBJ1-5, reads DGGITQSPKYLFRKEGQNVTLSCEQNLNHDAMYWYRQDPGQGLRLIYYSQIVNDFQKGDIAEGYSVSREKKESFPLTVTSAQKNPTAFYLCASSIFKGVKSNQPQHFGDGTRLSIL.

The chain recombines TRBV5-1 with TRBJ2-3, with D perhaps assigned TRBD1 or TRBD2 (5 bases each). This CDR3 has 16 amino acids. CDR1 SGHRS and CDR2 YFSETQ come from the germline V gene. The ends were cut back, 2 bases at V and 2 bases at J, with 15 bases in the middle. CDR3 loop: CASSFSGTGSTDTQYF. DNA of the CDR3: TGCGCCAGCAGCTTCTCCGGGACGGGGTCCACAGATACGCAGTATTTT.

This chain joins TRBV6-1 and TRBJ1-5; no reliable D call. Germline CDR1 MNHNS, CDR2 SASEGT. The germline V and J ends were trimmed by 2 bases and 4 bases, with 6 bases remaining between them. This CDR3 region has 13 residues. The CDR3 coding sequence is TGTGCCAGCAGTGAACAGAAGAATCAGCCCCAGCATTTT. Translated: CASSEQKNQPQHF.

DNA for the CDR3: TGTGCCAGCAGCCTTGGACAGGACCACTATGGCTACACCTTC. Translating gives CASSLGQDHYGYTF. The chain is built from TRBV13 and TRBJ1-2; 7 bases are shared with TRBD1. This CDR3 comprises 14 residues. V shed 5 bases, J shed 3 bases, and the junction held 6 bases outside the gene matches. Germline CDR1 reads PRHDT; CDR2 reads FYEKMQ (reference sequence).

This clone was picked up one time. The chain uses TRBV5-1 and TRBJ2-3; no definite D call. The CDR3 sequence is 13 residues long. In germline, CDR1 is SGHRS, CDR2 YFSETQ. Trimming pared 0 bases from V and 4 bases from J, leaving 6 bases between. CDR3 in DNA: TGCGCCAGCAGCTTGGCCCTGGCAGATACGCAGTATTTT. It translates to CASSLALADTQYF.

This clone appeared once. This chain links TRBV4-3 with TRBJ2-3; possibly TRBD1 for D (7 bases). The germline CDR1 and CDR2 sequences are LGHNA and YSLEER. The CDR3 covers 15 residues. The germline V and J ends were trimmed by 0 bases and 4 bases, with 11 bases remaining between them. As DNA, the CDR3 is TGCGCCAGCAGCCAAGAAACAGGGGAGGCAGATACGCAGTATTTT. This sequence encodes CASSQETGEADTQYF.

V and J are TRBV5-1 and TRBJ2-3; TRBD1 aligns across 7 bases. J was trimmed by 4 bases and V by 2 bases; bases with no gene match: 1. The germline gives CDR1 SGHRS, CDR2 YFSETQ. This CDR3 is built from 13 residues. In DNA form, the CDR3 reads TGCGCCAGCAGCTTAGGACAGGCAGATACGCAGTATTTT. Amino acid sequence: CASSLGQADTQYF.

A few counts support this clone. The chain carries TRBV3-1 (or the pseudogene TRBV3-2) and TRBJ1-6; TRBD1 aligns across 8 bases. Germline trimming cut 1 base from V and 11 bases from J; bases unmatched to any gene: 4. CDR1 and CDR2 from the germline V gene are LGHDT and YNNKEL (reference sequence). CDR3 length: 14 amino acids. This chain's CDR3 is CASSQATGVAPLHF. The DNA for the CDR3 is TGTGCCAGCAGCCAAGCGACAGGGGTGGCACCCCTCCACTTT.

There are a few counts of this clone. V and J are TRBV6-5 and TRBJ1-1; 7 bases align to TRBD1. J gave up 8 bases and V 6 bases, and 9 bases lay outside the gene matches. The CDR3 has 13 amino acids. Per germline, CDR1 MNHEY and CDR2 SVGAGI. The CDR3 coding sequence is TGTGCCAGCAGCCGAGGGACAGCCGCCGAAGCTTTCTTT. The encoded protein is CASSRGTAAEAFF.

The rearrangement uses TRBV6-5 and TRBJ2-2; D ambiguous. The CDR3 sequence is 13 residues long. Looked up from germline, CDR1 is MNHEY and CDR2 is SVGAGI. Trimming left V 5 bases short and J 15 bases short, with 19 bases between. CDR3 coding DNA: TGTGCCAGCAGTACCCATGACGGATCTTTATTGTTTTTT. The encoded protein is CASSTHDGSLLFF.

A single count supports this clone. The rearrangement uses TRBV10-3 and TRBJ1-5; D is undetermined. The CDR3 spans 12 residues. V was pared by 4 bases and J by 5 bases, with 6 bases between. Germline lookup yields CDR1 ENHRY and CDR2 SYGVKD. CDR3 sequence (DNA): TGTGCCATCAGTGGTCTGGATCAGCCCCAGCATTTT. It specifies CAISGLDQPQHF.

A remark on this clone: One end of the junction varies from germline; a read error may be responsible. The J gene is TRBJ1-1, the V gene TRBV25-1; no clear D gene. The CDR3 loop spans 13 amino acids. Per germline, CDR1 MGHDK and CDR2 SYGVNS. The CDR3 DNA follows: TGTGCCAGCAGTGAATTGGTGAAGACTGAAGCTTTCTTT. As protein: CASSELVKTEAFF.

The gene calls are TRBV19 and TRBJ2-7; 8 bases map to TRBD1. In germline, CDR1 is LNHDA, CDR2 SQIVND (reference sequence). V shed 7 bases and J 3 bases; nucleotides not matched to a gene: 11. The CDR3 loop spans 15 amino acids. CDR3 bases: TGTGCCAGTAATGAGGCAGGGGGCAAGTTCTACGAGCAGTACTTC. It codes for CASNEAGGKFYEQYF.

Here the CDR3 DNA reads TGTGCTAGTGCCTCCCCGAGGGGTGGGGGAAAGACTGAAGCTTTCTTT. It translates to CASASPRGGGKTEAFF. The J gene is TRBJ1-1, the V gene TRBV12-5; D is possibly TRBD1 (5 bases). Germline V gene data show CDR1 as LGHNT and CDR2 as FRNRAP. This CDR3 region has 16 residues. Trimming removed 7 bases from V and 5 bases from J, with 23 bases in between.

J is TRBJ2-1 and V is TRBV14; possible D gene TRBD2, 6 bases. Between the trimmed V and J ends, which lost 4 bases and 0 bases, there was a span of 13 bases. This CDR3 has 16 amino acids. The germline CDR1 and CDR2 sequences are SGHDN and FVKESK. The CDR3 DNA is TGTGCCAGCAGCCGCCGGACCGGGGGCTCCTACAATGAGCAGTTCTTC. Amino acids: CASSRRTGGSYNEQFF.

The genes are TRBV27 and TRBJ1-4; D gene uncertain. The CDR3 is 13 amino acids. Per the germline V gene, CDR1 is MNHEY and CDR2 is SMNVEV (reference sequence). V was cut by 4 bases and J by 7 bases, with 10 bases left in between. In nucleotides, the CDR3 is TGTGCCAGCAGTTCTAGACAAATTGAAAAACTGTTTTTT. It codes for CASSSRQIEKLFF.